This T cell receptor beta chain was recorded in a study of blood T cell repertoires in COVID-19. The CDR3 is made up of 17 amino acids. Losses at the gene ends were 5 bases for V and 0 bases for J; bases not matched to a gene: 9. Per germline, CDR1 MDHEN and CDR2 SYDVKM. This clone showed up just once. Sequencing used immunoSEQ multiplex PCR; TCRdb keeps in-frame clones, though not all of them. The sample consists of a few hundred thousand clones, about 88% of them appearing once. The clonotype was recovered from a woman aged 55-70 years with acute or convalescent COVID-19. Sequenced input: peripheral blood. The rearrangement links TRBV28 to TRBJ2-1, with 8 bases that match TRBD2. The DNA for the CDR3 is TGTGCCAGCAGTACCTTGACTAGCGCGAGCTCCTACAATGAGCAGTTCTTC. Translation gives CASSTLTSASSYNEQFF.